These T cell receptor beta chains were read from a single sample in a study of technical replicates of blood from a few donors. Here immunoSEQ multiplex PCR was the method, and the copy in TCRdb shows in-frame clones only, minus some. The sample contains around 72,000 clones, around 92% of which appear only once. Sequenced input: T cells isolated from PBMCs. The receptor set was obtained from a human donor in good health. Some clones in this sample may be carry-over from other donors' samples. Each CDR3 is given with its conserved first and last residue. The D gene is left open where the match is weak. The listing skips clone size in some rows; elsewhere it reads once, few, many or a size class.

j_gene	d_gene	v_gene	abundance	CDR3aa	CDR3nt
TRBJ1-2	.	TRBV4-1	.	CASSPGLMVVGYTF	TGCGCCAGCAGCCCGGGACTAATGGTTGTTGGCTACACCTTC
TRBJ2-7	.	TRBV5-1	.	CASSLEGLMGDEQYF	TGCGCCAGCAGCTTGGAGGGACTGATGGGGGACGAGCAGTACTTC
TRBJ1-1	.	TRBV7-8	once	CASSLVPGVNTEAFF	TGTGCCAGCAGCTTAGTACCAGGGGTGAACACTGAAGCTTTCTTT
TRBJ1-1	TRBD1	TRBV28	.	CASSQSGQGGSEAFF	TGTGCCAGCAGCCAATCGGGACAGGGGGGATCTGAAGCTTTCTTT
TRBJ2-5	.	TRBV5-4	.	CASSLFGAQETQYF	TGTGCCAGCAGCTTGTTTGGGGCACAAGAGACCCAGTACTTC
TRBJ2-1	TRBD2	TRBV19	.	CASSIQPLSGRDYNEQFF	TGTGCCAGTAGTATCCAACCGCTTAGCGGGAGGGATTACAATGAGCAGTTCTTC
TRBJ1-1	.	TRBV6-5	few	CASSQTVGTEAFF	TGTGCCAGCAGTCAGACTGTTGGCACTGAAGCTTTCTTT
TRBJ1-5	.	TRBV7-9	.	CASSSARGDQPQHF	TGTGCCAGCAGCTCCGCGCGGGGAGATCAGCCCCAGCATTTT
TRBJ1-1	.	TRBV29-1	.	CSVEETGAFF	TGCAGCGTTGAAGAAACGGGGGCTTTCTTT
TRBJ2-3	.	TRBV30	.	CAWSRRGKSTDTQYF	TGTGCCTGGAGTCGTCGGGGGAAGAGCACAGATACGCAGTATTTT
TRBJ1-5	.	TRBV15	.	CATSRDRGSNQPQHF	TGTGCCACCAGCAGAGATCGGGGGAGCAATCAGCCCCAGCATTTT
TRBJ2-1	TRBD2	TRBV6-5	.	CASSYSPGGSYNEQFF	TGTGCCAGCAGTTACTCCCCGGGGGGCTCCTACAATGAGCAGTTCTTC
TRBJ2-1	.	TRBV7-9	.	CASSLFLGVYNEQFF	TGTGCCAGCAGCTTATTCCTAGGGGTCTACAATGAGCAGTTCTTC
TRBJ2-7	TRBD2	TRBV6-5	.	CASSRTSGESYEQYF	TGTGCCAGCAGTCGGACTAGCGGGGAATCCTACGAGCAGTACTTC
TRBJ1-5	.	TRBV30	.	CAWRLQDSCKLSIQPQHF	TGTGCCTGGAGGCTTCAGGACAGTTGCAAATTGAGTATTCAGCCCCAGCATTTT
TRBJ2-1	.	TRBV9	.	CASSVFSGKYNEQFF	TGTGCCAGCAGCGTATTCTCCGGGAAGTACAATGAGCAGTTCTTC
TRBJ2-5	.	TRBV14	.	CASSQGVRTAQYF	TGTGCCAGCAGCCAGGGAGTGCGGACGGCCCAGTACTTC
TRBJ2-7	TRBD1	TRBV4-1	.	CASSQGTGTGFYEQYF	TGCGCCAGCAGCCAAGGAACAGGGACAGGGTTTTACGAGCAGTACTTC
TRBJ1-1	.	TRBV6-5	.	CASKGGLIAEAFF	TGTGCCAGCAAGGGGGGGTTAATCGCTGAAGCTTTCTTT
TRBJ1-4	.	TRBV6-1	.	CASSERGTRDEKLFF	TGTGCCAGCAGTGAGAGGGGGACGCGGGATGAAAAACTGTTTTTT
TRBJ1-1	.	TRBV9	few	CASSVGEGGTEAFF	TGTGCCAGCAGCGTAGGGGAGGGGGGAACTGAAGCTTTCTTT
TRBJ1-6	.	TRBV28	.	CASSLSGRAVGWNSPLHF	TGTGCCAGCAGTTTATCTGGCAGGGCAGTGGGTTGGAATTCACCCCTCCACTTT
TRBJ1-3	.	TRBV7-9	.	CASSPGGQNTIYF	TGTGCCAGCAGCCCCGGTGGACAGAACACCATATATTTT
TRBJ2-7	.	TRBV10-2	few	CASSVQDTYEQYF	TGCGCCAGCAGTGTCCAGGACACCTACGAGCAGTACTTC
TRBJ2-3	.	TRBV7-3	.	CASSLTGTQTDTQYF	TGTGCCAGCAGCCTTACGGGAACCCAAACAGATACGCAGTATTTT
TRBJ2-3	TRBD2	TRBV9	.	CASSVASGGPRGTQYF	TGTGCCAGCAGCGTAGCTAGCGGGGGACCCAGGGGTACGCAGTATTTT
TRBJ2-7	TRBD2	TRBV9	.	CASSATSGAYEQYF	TGTGCCAGCAGCGCCACTAGCGGGGCCTACGAGCAGTACTTC
TRBJ1-2	.	TRBV28	once	CASSLRSSAATF	TGTGCCAGCAGTTTAAGGTCGTCAGCGGCTACCTTC
TRBJ2-1	TRBD1	TRBV10-1	.	CASSEIAGTGTDNEQFF	TGCGCCAGCAGTGAGATCGCCGGGACAGGGACTGACAATGAGCAGTTCTTC
TRBJ2-7	TRBD1	TRBV5-1	.	CASGPAGGSYEQYF	TGCGCCAGCGGGCCTGCAGGGGGCTCCTACGAGCAGTACTTC
TRBJ2-7	.	TRBV27	.	CASSLTGTYEQYF	TGTGCCAGCAGCCTGACAGGCACCTACGAGCAGTACTTC
TRBJ2-3	.	TRBV6-5	.	CASSYSWGADTQYF	TGTGCCAGCAGTTACTCGTGGGGGGCAGATACGCAGTATTTT
TRBJ2-7	.	TRBV7-3	.	CASSPSPDFSYEQYF	TGTGCCAGCAGCCCCAGCCCGGACTTTTCCTACGAGCAGTACTTC
TRBJ2-1	TRBD2	TRBV2	.	CATVKTGTSGSLGQFF	TGTGCCACGGTTAAGACCGGGACTAGCGGTAGCCTAGGGCAGTTCTTC
TRBJ2-3	TRBD1	TRBV28	.	CASRVRGQGTDTQYF	TGTGCCAGCAGGGTCCGAGGACAGGGAACAGATACGCAGTATTTT